The present T cell receptor (beta chain) was sequenced within a study of blood T cell repertoires in COVID-19. The germline V gene encodes CDR1 SGHAT and CDR2 FQNNGV. The length of the CDR3 is 17 residues. Unmatched junction bases numbered 16, after V lost 4 bases and J lost 9 bases. Some clones are missing from TCRdb's copy, which holds only in-frame ones; the method was immunoSEQ multiplex PCR. The sample contains about 130,000 clones, roughly 88% of which appear only once. The specimen was peripheral blood. The chain has TRBV11-2 and TRBJ2-1; 9 nucleotides align to TRBD2. The clonotype comes from a man aged 50-60 years with acute or convalescent COVID-19. The CDR3 nucleotides read TGTGCCAGCAGCTCAGAGGGGGCGGGAGGGCCCCTCGGTGAGCAGTTCTTC. It codes for CASSSEGAGGPLGEQFF. The full variable domain, in which reference TRBV11-2 and TRBJ2-1 provide the parts outside the CDR3, is EAGVAQSPRYKIIEKRQSVAFWCNPISGHATLYWYQQILGQGPKLLIQFQNNGVVDDSQLPKDRFSAERLKGVDSTLKIQPAKLEDSAVYLCASSSEGAGGPLGEQFFGPGTRLTVL.